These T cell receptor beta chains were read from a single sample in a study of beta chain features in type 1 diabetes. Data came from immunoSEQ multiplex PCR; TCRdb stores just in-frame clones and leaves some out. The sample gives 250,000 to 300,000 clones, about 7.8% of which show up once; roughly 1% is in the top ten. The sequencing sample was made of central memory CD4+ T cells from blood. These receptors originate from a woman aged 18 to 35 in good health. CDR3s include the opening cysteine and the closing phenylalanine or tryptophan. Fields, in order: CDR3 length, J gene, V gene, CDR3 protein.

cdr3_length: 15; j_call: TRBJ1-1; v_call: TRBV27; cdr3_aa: CASSPLRQGLSRAFF
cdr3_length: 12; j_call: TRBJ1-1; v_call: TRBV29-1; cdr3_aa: CSVDDRNTEAFF
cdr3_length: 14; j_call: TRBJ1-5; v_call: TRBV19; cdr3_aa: CASQGYRGNQPQHF
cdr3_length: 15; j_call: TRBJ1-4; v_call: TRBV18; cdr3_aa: CASTYSAATNEKLFF
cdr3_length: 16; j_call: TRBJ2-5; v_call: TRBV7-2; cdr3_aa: CASSLALSSGAETQYF
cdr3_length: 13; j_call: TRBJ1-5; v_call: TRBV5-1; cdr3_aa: CASSPGGNQPQHF
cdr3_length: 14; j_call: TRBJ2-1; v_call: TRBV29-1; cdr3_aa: CSVELVDSYNEQFF
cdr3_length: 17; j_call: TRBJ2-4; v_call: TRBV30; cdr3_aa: CAWRAAGGSLAKNIQYF
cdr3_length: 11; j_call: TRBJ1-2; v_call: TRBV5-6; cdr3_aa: CASSLDGGYTF
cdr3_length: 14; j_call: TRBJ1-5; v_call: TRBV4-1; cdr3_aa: CASSQVGKNQPQHF
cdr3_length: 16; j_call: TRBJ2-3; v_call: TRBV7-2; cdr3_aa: CASSKAGTSGTDTQYF
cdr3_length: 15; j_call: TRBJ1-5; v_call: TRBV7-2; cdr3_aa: CASSLQRDEGEPQHF
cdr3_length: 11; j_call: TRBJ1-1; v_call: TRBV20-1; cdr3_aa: CSARFRVEAFF
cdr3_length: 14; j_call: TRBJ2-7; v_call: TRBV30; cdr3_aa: CAWSLGGSSYEQYF
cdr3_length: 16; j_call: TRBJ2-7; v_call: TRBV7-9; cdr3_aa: CASSLGKGTGSYEQYF
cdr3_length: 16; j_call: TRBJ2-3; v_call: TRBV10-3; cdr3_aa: CAISPHRGDGTDTQYF
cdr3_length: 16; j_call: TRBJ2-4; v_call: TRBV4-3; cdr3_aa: CASSQGVGGGKNIQYF
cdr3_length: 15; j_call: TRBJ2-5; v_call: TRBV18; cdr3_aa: CASSPEGVWKETQYF
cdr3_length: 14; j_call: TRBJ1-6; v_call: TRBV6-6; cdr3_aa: CASGQSSYNSPLHF
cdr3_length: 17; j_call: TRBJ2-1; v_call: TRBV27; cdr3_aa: CASSPMGGTSGDNEQFF
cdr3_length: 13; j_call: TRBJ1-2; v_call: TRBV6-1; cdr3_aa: CASSEMGNYGYTF
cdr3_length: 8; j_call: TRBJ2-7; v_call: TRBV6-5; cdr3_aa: CASGSVGF
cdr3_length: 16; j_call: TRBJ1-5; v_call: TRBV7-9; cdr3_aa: CASSRGLTNSNQPQHF
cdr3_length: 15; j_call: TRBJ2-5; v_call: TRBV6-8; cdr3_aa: CASRIAPWIQETQYF
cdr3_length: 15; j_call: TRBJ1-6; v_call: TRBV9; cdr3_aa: CASSAEGALNSPLHF
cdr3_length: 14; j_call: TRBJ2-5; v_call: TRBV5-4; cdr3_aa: CASREDRWGETQYF
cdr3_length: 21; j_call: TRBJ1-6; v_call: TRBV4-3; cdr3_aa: CASSQDRTRGRISSYNSPLHF
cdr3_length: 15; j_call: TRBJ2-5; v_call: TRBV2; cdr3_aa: CASSERGQASETQYF
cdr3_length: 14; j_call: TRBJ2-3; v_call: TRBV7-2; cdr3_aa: CASSLEGRLDTQYF
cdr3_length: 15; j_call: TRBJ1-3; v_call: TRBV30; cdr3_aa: CAWSAGRAAGNTIYF
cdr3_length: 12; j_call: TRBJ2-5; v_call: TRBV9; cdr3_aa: CASSVAQETQYF
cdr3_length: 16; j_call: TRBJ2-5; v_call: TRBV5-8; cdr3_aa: CASSPGSGNYQETQYF
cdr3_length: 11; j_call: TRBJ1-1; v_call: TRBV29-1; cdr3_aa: CSGNTITEAFF
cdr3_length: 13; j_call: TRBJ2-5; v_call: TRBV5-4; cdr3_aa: CASSLYSAKTQYF
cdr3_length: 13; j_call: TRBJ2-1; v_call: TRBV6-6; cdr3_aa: CASHDSSFDEQFF
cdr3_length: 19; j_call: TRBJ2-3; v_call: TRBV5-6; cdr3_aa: CASSQKALRASGGTDTQYF
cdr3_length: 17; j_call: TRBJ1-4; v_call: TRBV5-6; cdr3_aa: CASSLSRGQETNEKLFF
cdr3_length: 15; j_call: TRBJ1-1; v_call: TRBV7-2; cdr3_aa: CASSSRQGRLGKAFF
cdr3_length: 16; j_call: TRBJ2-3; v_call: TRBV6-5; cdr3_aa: CASSSPSSASTDTQYF
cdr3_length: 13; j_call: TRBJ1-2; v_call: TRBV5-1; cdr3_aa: CASSTDGLGGYTF
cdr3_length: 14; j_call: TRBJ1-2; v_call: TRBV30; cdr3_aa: CAWSVLGPEYGYTF
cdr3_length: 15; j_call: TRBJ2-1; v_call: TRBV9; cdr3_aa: CASSVTGTGGNEQFF
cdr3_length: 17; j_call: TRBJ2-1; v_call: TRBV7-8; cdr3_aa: CASRISGGPGSYNEQFF
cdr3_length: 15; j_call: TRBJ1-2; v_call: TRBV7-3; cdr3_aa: CASSPGQGGLYGYTF
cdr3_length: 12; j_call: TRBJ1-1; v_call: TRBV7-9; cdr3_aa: CASSFETGEAFF
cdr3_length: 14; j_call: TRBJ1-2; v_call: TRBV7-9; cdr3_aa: CASSLGTVVYGYTF
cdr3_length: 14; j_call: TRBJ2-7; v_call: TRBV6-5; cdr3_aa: CASSRTGTSGEQYF
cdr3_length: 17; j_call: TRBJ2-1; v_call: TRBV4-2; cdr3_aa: CASSQEYRLEASDEQFF
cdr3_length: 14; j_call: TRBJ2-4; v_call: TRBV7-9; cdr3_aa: CASSLDRGGDIQYF
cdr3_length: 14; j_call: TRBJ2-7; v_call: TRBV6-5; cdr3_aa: CASSRDFSSYEQYF
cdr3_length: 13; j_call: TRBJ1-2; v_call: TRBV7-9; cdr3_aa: CASGGPNDYGYTF
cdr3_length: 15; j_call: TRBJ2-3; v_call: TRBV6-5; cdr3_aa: CASSYSGRTGDTQYF
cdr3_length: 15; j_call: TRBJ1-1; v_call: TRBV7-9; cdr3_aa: CASSLAGTGAYKAFF
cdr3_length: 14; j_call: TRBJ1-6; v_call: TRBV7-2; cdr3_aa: CASSLSLSNSPLHF
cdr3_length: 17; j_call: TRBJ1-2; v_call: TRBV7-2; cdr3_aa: CASSRIAGTHLNGGYTF
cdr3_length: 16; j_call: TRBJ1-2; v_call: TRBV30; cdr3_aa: CAWSSIPGQTNYGYTF